The clone carrying this TCR beta chain was seen a few times. CDR3 length: 17 residues. Germline CDR1 is SEHNR and CDR2 is FQNEAQ (reference sequence). Trimming left V 0 bases short and J 0 bases short, with 12 bases between. Then a second PCR, running roughly 7 to 11 cycles, was carried out with a sample-barcoded 5' primer and a J-beta primer mix. TCRdb re-called the 5' RACE reads with MiXCR, one entry per CDR3 protein. In the table there are about 1 million distinct CDR3 sequences, roughly 24% of which are singletons. This specimen belongs to a study of blood T cells in healthy people across ages. These data were likewise used in another study, on T cells of mothers and their children.

The receptor was derived from a girl aged 2 to 10 in good health. Material: blood. The chain carries TRBV7-9 and TRBJ1-5; D remains unclear. The CDR3 loop reads CASSLAVLGYSNQPQHF. In DNA form, the CDR3 reads TGTGCCAGCAGCTTAGCGGTCCTGGGATATAGCAATCAGCCCCAGCATTTT.